This record concerns one T cell receptor (beta chain) sequence. The antigen it binds to is not known. Base qualities are not recorded, but no much larger clone differs from it by a single base. The sample originates from a study of OX40 agonist ivuxolimab in advanced cancers. Looking at the study overall: Ivuxolimab, which targeted the costimulatory receptor OX40 (CD134), was an agonistic, fully human IgG2 monoclonal antibody. Intravenous ivuxolimab was administered to patients every 2 weeks at six dose levels: 0.01, 0.1, 0.3, 1.5, 3 and 10 mg/kg. Of the approximately 50 patients in dose escalation, about 20 had hepatocellular carcinoma, approximately 15 had melanoma, 9 had renal cell carcinoma and 9 had head and neck cancer. A male proportion of roughly 80% and a mean age of 60 years, ranging from roughly 20 to 80, were recorded for the dose-escalation cohort. Prior anti-PD-1, anti-PD-L1 or anti-CTLA-4 therapy was permitted, and about 40% of dose-escalation patients had received checkpoint inhibitors. Partial responses occurred in three dose-escalation patients, of whom one had hepatocellular carcinoma and two had cutaneous melanoma. The purpose of peripheral TCRbeta sequencing was to test whether ivuxolimab changed TCR sequence diversity and led to clonal T-cell expansion. The paper reports the monotherapy dose-escalation portion (N of about 54 patients) of the phase I ivuxolimab trial. Summary of the overall study and its limitations: Low levels of normalized T-cell clonal expansion were also seen in some patients who did not respond. After ivuxolimab, expanded clones were on average more numerous among CD8+ T cells than among CD4+ T cells. Which antigens the clonally expanded peripheral T cells were specific for was not determined. At doses of 0.1 to 3.0 mg/kg, clonal expansion of both CD4+ and CD8+ T cells in blood was seen between baseline and week 6. In partial responders in the 0.1-3.0 mg/kg groups, normalized peripheral clonal expansion was found to be among the lowest, especially among CD8+ T cells.

Genomic DNA was isolated from the sorted cells so that the TCRbeta CDR3 region could be sequenced. TCRbeta CDR3 regions were sequenced using the immunoSEQ Assay. The table was pulled from immuneACCESS by TCRdb, which kept in-frame rearrangements only. Such tables lose some clones; where checked, under half of the loss comes from unresolved V genes, and the rest has no known cause. The sample table records about 26,000 clones; approximately 85% of these occur just once. The top ten clones comprise about a third of the sample. Sequences SGHRS (CDR1) and YFSETQ (CDR2) are obtained from the germline V gene. Taken from cysteine to phenylalanine, the CDR3 has 15 residues. CDR3 DNA only is kept here, 45 bases in frame from base 1. V is pruned by 4 bases and J by 1 base, leaving 6 bases of the junction without a gene match. The trial excluded patients who had a history of autoimmune disease or were on systemic immunosuppression. Peripheral blood for TCR sequencing was collected from all dose cohorts at baseline, on cycle 4 day 1, and on cycle 7 day 1. Samples came from an open-label, multicenter, first-in-human phase I dose-escalation trial of ivuxolimab. Adults with locally advanced or metastatic melanoma, renal cell carcinoma, hepatocellular carcinoma or head and neck squamous cell carcinoma were enrolled in the trial. Before TCR sequencing, CD4+ T cells and CD8+ T cells from peripheral blood were sorted into separate populations.

The chain employs TRBV5-1 and TRBJ1-1, and TRBD1 aligns with 8 junction nucleotides. The TCR comes from an adult with an advanced solid tumor such as melanoma, head and neck, liver or kidney cancer. The sample here was CD4+ or CD8+ T cells sorted from blood, taken in a trial of the OX40 agonist ivuxolimab. The encoded CDR3 is CASSGDRGWNTEAFF. The DNA sequence is TGCGCCAGCAGCGGTGACAGGGGCTGGAACACTGAAGCTTTCTTT.